This T cell receptor (beta chain) was recorded in a study of T cell responses to AZD1222 COVID-19 vaccine. Overall study results and limits: Females made up more of the donors, who were largely white British, and clonal diversity may have come out too low.

Produced via immunoSEQ multiplex PCR; TCRdb's table is partial and in-frame only. This sample has 150,000 or so clones, with 70% to 90% found just once. This clone is a singleton in its sample. Its antigen is undetermined. V lost 4 bases and J lost 4, with 13 bases in between. This CDR3 spans 14 amino acids. Germline-derived CDR1 and CDR2 are MNHEY and SVGAGI. The material was peripheral blood, obtained on day 0 of MenACWY control vaccination. The origin of this receptor is an adult in good health. This chain links TRBV6-5 with TRBJ1-1; a weak D match, TRBD1 (5 bases). CDR3 sequence: CASSLTVRGTEAFF. In DNA, the CDR3 is TGTGCCAGCAGTTTGACAGTTCGGGGCACTGAAGCTTTCTTT.